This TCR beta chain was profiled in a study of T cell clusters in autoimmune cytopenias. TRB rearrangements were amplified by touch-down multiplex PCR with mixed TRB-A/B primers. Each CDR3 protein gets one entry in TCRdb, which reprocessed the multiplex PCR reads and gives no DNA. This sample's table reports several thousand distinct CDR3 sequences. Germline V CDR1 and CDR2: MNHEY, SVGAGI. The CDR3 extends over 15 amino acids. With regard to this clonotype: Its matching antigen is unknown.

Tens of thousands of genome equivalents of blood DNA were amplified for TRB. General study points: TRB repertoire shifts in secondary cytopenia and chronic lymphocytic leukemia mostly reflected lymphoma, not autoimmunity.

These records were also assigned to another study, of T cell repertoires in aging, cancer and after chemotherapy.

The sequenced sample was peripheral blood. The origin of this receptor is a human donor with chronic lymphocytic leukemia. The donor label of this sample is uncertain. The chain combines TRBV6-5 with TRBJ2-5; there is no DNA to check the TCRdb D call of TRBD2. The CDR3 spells CASGVRGQGRETQYF.